This TCR beta chain was captured by sequencing in a study of shared clonotypes between healthy human individuals. CDR3 length: 16 residues. Trimming took off 5 bases at V and 1 base at J, with 16 bases between the two ends. Per the germline V gene, CDR1 is SEHNR and CDR2 is FQNEAQ (reference sequence). Here immunoSEQ multiplex PCR was the method, and the copy in TCRdb shows in-frame clones only, minus some. The sample yields some 2.1 million clones, about 95% seen once. Note on this clone: What it recognizes is unknown.

Findings and caveats of the study: Having only a few donors restricted how much genetic and exposure-history diversity was captured.

The naive CD8 fraction comprised CD45RO-negative cells positively selected for CCR7 and excluded terminally differentiated effector memory CD45RA+ cells. Source material: naive CD8+ T cells sorted from blood. V usage is TRBV7-9 and J usage is TRBJ2-3, with D uncertain. The receptor comes from a man aged 18 to 30 in good health. The CDR3 bases are TGTGCCAGCAGCCCCCCGATGCAGGTACGCACAGATACGCAGTATTTT. Protein product: CASSPPMQVRTDTQYF.